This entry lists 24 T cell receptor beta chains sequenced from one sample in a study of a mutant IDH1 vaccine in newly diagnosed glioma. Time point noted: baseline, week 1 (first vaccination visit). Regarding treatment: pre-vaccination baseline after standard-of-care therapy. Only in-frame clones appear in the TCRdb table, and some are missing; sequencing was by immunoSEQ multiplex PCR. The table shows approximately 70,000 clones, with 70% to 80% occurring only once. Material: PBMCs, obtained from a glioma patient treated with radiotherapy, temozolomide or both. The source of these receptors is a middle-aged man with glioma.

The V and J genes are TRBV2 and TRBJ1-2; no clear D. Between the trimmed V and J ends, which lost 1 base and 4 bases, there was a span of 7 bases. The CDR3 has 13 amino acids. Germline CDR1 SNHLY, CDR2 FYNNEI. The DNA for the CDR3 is TGTGCCAGCAGTGAAGAAAGTCTCTATGGCTACACCTTC. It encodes CASSEESLYGYTF.

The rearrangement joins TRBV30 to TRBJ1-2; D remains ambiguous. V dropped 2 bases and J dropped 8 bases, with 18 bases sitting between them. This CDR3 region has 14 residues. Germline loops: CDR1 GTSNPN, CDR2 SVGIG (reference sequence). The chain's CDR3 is CAWSNGRIQEGYTF. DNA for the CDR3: TGTGCCTGGAGTAACGGACGGATCCAAGAAGGCTACACCTTC.

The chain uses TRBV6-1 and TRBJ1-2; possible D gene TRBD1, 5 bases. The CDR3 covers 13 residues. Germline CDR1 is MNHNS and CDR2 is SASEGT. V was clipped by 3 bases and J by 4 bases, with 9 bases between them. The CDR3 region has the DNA TGTGCCAGCAGTGAGGGGCAGATCTATGGCTACACCTTC. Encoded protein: CASSEGQIYGYTF.

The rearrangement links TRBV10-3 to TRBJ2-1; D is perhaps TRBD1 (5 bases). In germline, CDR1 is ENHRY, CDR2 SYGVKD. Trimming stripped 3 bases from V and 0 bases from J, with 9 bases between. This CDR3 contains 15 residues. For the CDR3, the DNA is TGTGCCATCAGTGAAAGGGGTTCCTCCTACAATGAGCAGTTCTTC. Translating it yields CAISERGSSYNEQFF.

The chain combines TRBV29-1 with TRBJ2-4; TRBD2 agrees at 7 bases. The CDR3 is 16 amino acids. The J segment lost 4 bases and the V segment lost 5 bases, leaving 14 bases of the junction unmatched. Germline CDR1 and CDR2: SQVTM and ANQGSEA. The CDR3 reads CSVTTSGGTLKNIQYF. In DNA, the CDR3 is TGCAGCGTTACAACTTCGGGGGGAACTTTAAAAAACATTCAGTACTTC.

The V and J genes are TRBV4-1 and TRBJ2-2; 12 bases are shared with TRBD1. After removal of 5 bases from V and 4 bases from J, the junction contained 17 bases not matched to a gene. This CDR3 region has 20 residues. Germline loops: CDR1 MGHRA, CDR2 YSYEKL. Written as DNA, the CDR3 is TGCGCCAGCAGCACGGGAGTGGGACAGGGGGCCCTGGGGAGCACCGGGGAGCTGTTTTTT. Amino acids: CASSTGVGQGALGSTGELFF.

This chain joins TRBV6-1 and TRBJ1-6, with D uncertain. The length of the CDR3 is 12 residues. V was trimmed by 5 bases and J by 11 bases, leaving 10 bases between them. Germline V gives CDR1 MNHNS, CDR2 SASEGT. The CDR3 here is CASSFGSPPLHF. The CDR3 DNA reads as TGTGCCAGCAGTTTTGGCTCGCCACCCCTCCACTTT.

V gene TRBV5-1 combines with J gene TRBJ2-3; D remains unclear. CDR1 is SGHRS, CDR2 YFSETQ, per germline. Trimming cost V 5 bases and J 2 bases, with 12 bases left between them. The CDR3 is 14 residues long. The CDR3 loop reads CASRDLEFTDTQYF. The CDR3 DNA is TGCGCCAGCAGGGACCTAGAGTTCACAGATACGCAGTATTTT.

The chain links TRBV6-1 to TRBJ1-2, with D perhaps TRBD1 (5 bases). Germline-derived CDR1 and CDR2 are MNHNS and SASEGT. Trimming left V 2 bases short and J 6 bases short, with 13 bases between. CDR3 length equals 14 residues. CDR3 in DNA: TGTGCCAGCAGTGAACGCGCAGGGACCAATGGCTACACCTTC. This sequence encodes CASSERAGTNGYTF.

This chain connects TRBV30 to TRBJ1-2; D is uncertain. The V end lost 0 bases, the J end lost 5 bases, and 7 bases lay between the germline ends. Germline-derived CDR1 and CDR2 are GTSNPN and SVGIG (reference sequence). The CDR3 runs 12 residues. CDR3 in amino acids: CAWSVPAYGYTF. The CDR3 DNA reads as TGTGCCTGGAGTGTCCCAGCATATGGCTACACCTTC.

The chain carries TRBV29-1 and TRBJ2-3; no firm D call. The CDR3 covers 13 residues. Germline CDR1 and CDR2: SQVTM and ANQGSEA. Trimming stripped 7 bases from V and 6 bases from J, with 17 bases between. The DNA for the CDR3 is TGCAGCGGGGGTGATCTCTCTCAGGATACGCAGTATTTT. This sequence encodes CSGGDLSQDTQYF.

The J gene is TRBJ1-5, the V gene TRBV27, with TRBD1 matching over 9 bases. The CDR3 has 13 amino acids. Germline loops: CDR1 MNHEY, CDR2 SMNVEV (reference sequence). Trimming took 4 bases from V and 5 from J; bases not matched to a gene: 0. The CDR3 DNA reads TGTGCCAGCAGTTGGGACAGGGATCAGCCCCAGCATTTT. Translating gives CASSWDRDQPQHF.

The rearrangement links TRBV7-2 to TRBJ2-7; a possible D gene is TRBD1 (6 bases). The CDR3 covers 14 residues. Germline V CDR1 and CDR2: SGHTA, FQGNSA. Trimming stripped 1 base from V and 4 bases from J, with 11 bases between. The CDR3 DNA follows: TGTGCCAGCAGCTTAGGACAGGCCCTATACGAGCAGTACTTC. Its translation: CASSLGQALYEQYF. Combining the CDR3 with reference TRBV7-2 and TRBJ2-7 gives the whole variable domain GAGVSQSPSNKVTEKGKDVELRCDPISGHTALYWYRQSLGQGLEFLIYFQGNSAPDKSGLPSDRFSAERTGGSVSTLTIQRTQQEDSAVYLCASSLGQALYEQYFGPGTRLTVT.

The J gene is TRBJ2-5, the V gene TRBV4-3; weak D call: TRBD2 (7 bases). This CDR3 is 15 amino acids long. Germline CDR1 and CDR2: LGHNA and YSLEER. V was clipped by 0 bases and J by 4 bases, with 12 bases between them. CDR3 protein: CASSQDPGGRETQYF. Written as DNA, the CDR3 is TGCGCCAGCAGCCAAGATCCGGGGGGCCGAGAGACCCAGTACTTC.

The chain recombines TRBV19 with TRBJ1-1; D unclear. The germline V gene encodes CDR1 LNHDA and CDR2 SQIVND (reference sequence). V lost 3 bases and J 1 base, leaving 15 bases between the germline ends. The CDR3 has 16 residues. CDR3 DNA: TGTGCCAGTAGTATTCGGGCAGGTAGCGGGAACACTGAAGCTTTCTTT. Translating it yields CASSIRAGSGNTEAFF.

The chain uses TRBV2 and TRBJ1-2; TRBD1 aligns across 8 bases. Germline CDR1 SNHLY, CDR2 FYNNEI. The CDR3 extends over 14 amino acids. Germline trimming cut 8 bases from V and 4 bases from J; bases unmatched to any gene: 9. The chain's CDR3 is CASAPDRGFYGYTF. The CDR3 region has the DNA TGTGCCAGCGCACCAGACAGGGGATTCTATGGCTACACCTTC.

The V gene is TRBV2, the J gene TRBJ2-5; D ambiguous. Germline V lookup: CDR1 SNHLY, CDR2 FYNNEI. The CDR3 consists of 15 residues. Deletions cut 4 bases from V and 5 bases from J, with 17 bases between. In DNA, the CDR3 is TGTGCCAGCAGTGGCCTTAGTGGTGTAGTGGAGACCCAGTACTTC. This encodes CASSGLSGVVETQYF.

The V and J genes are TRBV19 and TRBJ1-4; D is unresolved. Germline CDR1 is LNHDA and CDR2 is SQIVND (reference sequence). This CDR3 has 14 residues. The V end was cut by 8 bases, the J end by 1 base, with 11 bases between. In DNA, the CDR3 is TGTGCCAGTGCCCCCCAGGAAACTAATGAAAAACTGTTTTTT. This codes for CASAPQETNEKLFF.

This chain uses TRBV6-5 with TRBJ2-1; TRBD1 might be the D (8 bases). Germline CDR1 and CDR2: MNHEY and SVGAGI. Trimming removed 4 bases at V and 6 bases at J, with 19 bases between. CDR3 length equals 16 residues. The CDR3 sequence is CASSSTGGANTNEQFF. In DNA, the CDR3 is TGTGCCAGCAGTTCCACAGGGGGGGCCAATACCAATGAGCAGTTCTTC.

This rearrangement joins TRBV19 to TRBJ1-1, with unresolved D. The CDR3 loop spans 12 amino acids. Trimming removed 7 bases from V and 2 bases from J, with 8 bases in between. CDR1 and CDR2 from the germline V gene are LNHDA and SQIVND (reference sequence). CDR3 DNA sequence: TGTGCCAGTAAGGACGGAAACACTGAAGCTTTCTTT. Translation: CASKDGNTEAFF.

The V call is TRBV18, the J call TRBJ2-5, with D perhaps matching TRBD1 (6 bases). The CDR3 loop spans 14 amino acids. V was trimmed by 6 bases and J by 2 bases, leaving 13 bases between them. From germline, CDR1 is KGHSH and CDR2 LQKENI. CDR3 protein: CASSAGAPQETQYF. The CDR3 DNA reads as TGTGCCAGCTCGGCAGGGGCCCCTCAAGAGACCCAGTACTTC.

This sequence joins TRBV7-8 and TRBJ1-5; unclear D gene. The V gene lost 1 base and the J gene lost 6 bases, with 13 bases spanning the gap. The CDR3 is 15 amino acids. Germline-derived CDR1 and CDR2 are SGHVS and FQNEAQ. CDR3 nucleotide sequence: TGTGCCAGCAGCTTAGGTGTGGGAGGACCTCAGCCCCAGCATTTT. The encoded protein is CASSLGVGGPQPQHF.

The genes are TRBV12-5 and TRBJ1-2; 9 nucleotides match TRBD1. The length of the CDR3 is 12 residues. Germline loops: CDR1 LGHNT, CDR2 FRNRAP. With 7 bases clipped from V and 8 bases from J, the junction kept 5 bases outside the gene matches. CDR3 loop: CASAGTGHGYTF. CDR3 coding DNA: TGTGCTAGTGCCGGGACAGGGCACGGCTACACCTTC.

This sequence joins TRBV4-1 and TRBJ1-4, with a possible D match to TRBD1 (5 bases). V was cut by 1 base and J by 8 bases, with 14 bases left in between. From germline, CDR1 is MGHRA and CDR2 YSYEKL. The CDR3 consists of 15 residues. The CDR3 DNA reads TGCGCCAGCAGCCAAGTCAGGGCCTTAGGGGAAAAACTGTTTTTT. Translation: CASSQVRALGEKLFF.